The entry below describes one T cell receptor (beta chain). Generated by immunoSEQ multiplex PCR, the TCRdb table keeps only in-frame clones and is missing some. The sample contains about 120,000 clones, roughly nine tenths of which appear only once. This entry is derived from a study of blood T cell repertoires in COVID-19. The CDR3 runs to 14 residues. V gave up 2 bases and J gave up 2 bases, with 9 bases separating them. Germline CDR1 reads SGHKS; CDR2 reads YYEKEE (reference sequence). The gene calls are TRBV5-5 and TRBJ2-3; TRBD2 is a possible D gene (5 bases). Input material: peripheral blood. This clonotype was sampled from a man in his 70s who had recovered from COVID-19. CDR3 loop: CASSFDSATDTQYF. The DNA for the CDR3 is TGTGCCAGCAGCTTTGATAGCGCCACAGATACGCAGTATTTT.